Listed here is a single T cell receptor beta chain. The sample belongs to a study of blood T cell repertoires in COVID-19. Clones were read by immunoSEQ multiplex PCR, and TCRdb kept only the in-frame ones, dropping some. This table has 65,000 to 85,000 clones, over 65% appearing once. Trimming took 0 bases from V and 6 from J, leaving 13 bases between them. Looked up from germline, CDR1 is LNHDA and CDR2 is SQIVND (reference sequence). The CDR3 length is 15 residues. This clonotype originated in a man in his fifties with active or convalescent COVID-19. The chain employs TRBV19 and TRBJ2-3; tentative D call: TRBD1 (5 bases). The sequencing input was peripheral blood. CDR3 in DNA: TGTGCCAGTAGTATAGATCGGGCAGGGTGGGATACGCAGTATTTT. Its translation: CASSIDRAGWDTQYF.